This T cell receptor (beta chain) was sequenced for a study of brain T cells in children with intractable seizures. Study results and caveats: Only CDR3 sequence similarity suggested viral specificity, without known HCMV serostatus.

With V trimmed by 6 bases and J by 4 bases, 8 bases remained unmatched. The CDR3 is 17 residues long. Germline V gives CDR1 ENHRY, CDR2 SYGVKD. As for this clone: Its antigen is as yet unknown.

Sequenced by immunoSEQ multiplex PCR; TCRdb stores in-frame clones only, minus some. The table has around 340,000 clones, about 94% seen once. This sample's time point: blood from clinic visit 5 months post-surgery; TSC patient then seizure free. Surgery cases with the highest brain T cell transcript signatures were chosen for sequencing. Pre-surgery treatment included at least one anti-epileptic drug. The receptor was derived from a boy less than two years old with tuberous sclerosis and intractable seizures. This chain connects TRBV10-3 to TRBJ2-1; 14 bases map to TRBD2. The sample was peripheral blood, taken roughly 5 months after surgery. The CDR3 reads CAIRSTSGRASYNEQFF. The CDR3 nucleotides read TGTGCCATCAGGTCGACTAGCGGGAGGGCCTCGTACAATGAGCAGTTCTTC.